This TCR beta chain derives from a study of CD8 T cells in ankylosing spondylitis. V was clipped by 3 bases and J by 6 bases, with 11 bases between them. The CDR3 totals 14 residues. The germline V gene has CDR1 SGHTA and CDR2 FQGNSA. Regarding the study as a whole: Clones linked to disease, bearing a CD8+ phenotype, were relatively rare in peripheral blood. Seemingly distinctive of ankylosing spondylitis blood was a TCR beta motif formed by eight highly homologous variants.

As concerns this clonotype: Its specificity is unknown.

Making use of molecular barcodes, quantitative 5'-RACE generated TCR beta libraries. One entry per CDR3 protein results from TCRdb running MiXCR on the 5' RACE reads. The sample lists around 770,000 distinct CDR3 sequences, under 20% occurring once. This sequence joins TRBV7-2 and TRBJ2-2, with D possibly being TRBD1 or TRBD2 (6 bases each). The sample comprised blood, either unsorted or a sorted T cell fraction (not recorded which). The TCR originated in a male donor with ankylosing spondylitis. This chain's CDR3 is CASSLGGWAGELFF. The CDR3 nucleotides read TGTGCCAGCAGCTTGGGGGGCTGGGCCGGGGAGCTGTTTTTT.